This TCR beta chain came from a study of cytomegalovirus exposure and HLA in healthy donors. General study points: Per a later analysis, 15,000 to 20,000 TCR beta sequences showed association with HLA alleles at 0.05 false discovery rate. Altogether, 150 to 200 TCR beta chains were recorded as cytomegalovirus-associated. Researchers reported from a later analysis that most CMV-associated TCR beta chains appeared HLA-restricted. In an earlier analysis, about 87% or about 30%: the productive usage of most TCR beta V segments.

Concerning this clone: The antigen remains undetermined.

Per the germline V gene, CDR1 is MRHNA and CDR2 is SNTAGT. The CDR3 sequence is 15 residues long. V lost 2 bases and J lost 2; bases outside the gene matches: 0. Amplification used 60 Vbeta primers and 13 Jbeta primers. The table came from immunoSEQ multiplex PCR; TCRdb's copy has only in-frame clones and leaves some out. The data hold roughly 71,000 clones, with 62% observed a single time. The V gene is TRBV6-4, the J gene TRBJ2-1, with 10 bases lining up with TRBD2. This receptor was taken from a man younger than 45 in good health and CMV-seronegative. What was sequenced was PBMCs. CDR3 sequence (DNA): TGTGCCAGCAGTGACACTAGCGGGACCTACAATGAGCAGTTCTTC. This codes for CASSDTSGTYNEQFF.